The clone carrying this T cell receptor (beta chain) was recorded only once. The data belong to a study of shared T cell receptors in the human thymus. The V gene's germline CDR1 is SGHRS and CDR2 YFSETQ. J was trimmed by 7 bases and V by 0 bases; bases with no gene match: 6. The CDR3 has 16 residues. The method was immunoSEQ multiplex PCR; TCRdb's version includes in-frame clones alone and lacks a portion of them. Found here are 700,000 to 750,000 clones, 70% to 90% of them singletons; the top ten hold approximately 0.01%. These same records also appear under a second study, on human thymus T cells. That report adds: Having surgery to correct congenital heart defects, healthy Finnish infants acted as the donors. It was from resections taken during corrective heart surgery that the thymus tissue came. Repertoires sampled from thymus and blood appeared biased in V and J gene usage. The related literature has documented a marked overlap of thymic repertoires among unrelated individuals.

This TCR was sampled from a girl under three years old with a congenital heart defect. The rearrangement joins TRBV5-1 to TRBJ1-6; 8 nucleotides line up with TRBD1. Sequencing was carried out using thymocytes. The CDR3 protein is CASSLAGQGWNSPLHF. CDR3 in DNA: TGCGCCAGCAGCTTGGCCGGACAGGGATGGAATTCACCCCTCCACTTT.